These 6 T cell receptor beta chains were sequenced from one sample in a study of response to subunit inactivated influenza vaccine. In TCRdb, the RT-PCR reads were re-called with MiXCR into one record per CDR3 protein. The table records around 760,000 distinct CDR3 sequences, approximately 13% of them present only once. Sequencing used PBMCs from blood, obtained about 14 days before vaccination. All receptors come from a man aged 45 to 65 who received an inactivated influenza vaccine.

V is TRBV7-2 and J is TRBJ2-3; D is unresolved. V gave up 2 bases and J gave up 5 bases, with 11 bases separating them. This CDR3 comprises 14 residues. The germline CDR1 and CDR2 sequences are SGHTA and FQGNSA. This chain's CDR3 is CASSLSLDQDTQYF. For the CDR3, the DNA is TGTGCCAGCAGCTTAAGTCTAGATCAAGATACGCAGTATTTT. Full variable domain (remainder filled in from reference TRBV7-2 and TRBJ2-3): GAGVSQSPSNKVTEKGKDVELRCDPISGHTALYWYRQSLGQGLEFLIYFQGNSAPDKSGLPSDRFSAERTGGSVSTLTIQRTQQEDSAVYLCASSLSLDQDTQYFGPGTRLTVL.

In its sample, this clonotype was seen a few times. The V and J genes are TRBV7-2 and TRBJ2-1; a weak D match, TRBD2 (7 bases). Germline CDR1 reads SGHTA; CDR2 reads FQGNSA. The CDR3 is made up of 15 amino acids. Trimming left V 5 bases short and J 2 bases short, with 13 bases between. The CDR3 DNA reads TGTGCCAGCAGCGCCGGGGGGCTGCCCTACAATGAGCAGTTCTTC. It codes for CASSAGGLPYNEQFF.

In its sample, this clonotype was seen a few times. CDR3 in amino acids: CASRSITGGNEQFF. CDR3 DNA: TGTGCCAGCAGGTCGATTACTGGGGGGAATGAGCAGTTCTTC. The chain joins TRBV6-1 to TRBJ2-1; the D gene is possibly TRBD2 (6 bases). Germline loops: CDR1 MNHNS, CDR2 SASEGT. V gave up 6 bases and J gave up 7 bases, with 16 bases separating them. This CDR3 contains 14 residues.

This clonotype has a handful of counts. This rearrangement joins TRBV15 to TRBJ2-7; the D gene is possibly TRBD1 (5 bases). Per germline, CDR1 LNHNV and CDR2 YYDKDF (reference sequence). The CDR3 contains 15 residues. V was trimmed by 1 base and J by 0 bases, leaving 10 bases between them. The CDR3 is CATSRAPQGSYEQYF. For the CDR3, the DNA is TGTGCCACCAGCAGAGCGCCCCAGGGCTCCTACGAGCAGTACTTC.

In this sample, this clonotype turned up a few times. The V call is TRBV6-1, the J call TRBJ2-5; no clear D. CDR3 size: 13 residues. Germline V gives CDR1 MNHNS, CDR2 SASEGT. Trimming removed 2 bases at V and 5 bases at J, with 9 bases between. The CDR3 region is CASSEFLLETQYF. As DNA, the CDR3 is TGTGCCAGCAGTGAATTTCTTTTGGAGACCCAGTACTTC.

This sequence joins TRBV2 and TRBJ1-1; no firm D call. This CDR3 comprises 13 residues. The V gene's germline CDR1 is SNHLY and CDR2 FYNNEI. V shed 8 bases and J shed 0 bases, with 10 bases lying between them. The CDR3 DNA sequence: TGTGCCAGCGGCTTGGGTTTGAACACTGAAGCTTTCTTT. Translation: CASGLGLNTEAFF.